What follows are 13 T cell receptor beta chains derived from one specimen sequenced in a study of identical twins. One entry per CDR3 protein results from TCRdb running MiXCR on the 5' RACE reads. The sample has roughly 720,000 distinct CDR3 sequences, over 15% seen once. These data were likewise used in another study, on T cells expressing NK-cell markers.

The sequencing input was PBMCs. These receptors originate from a woman aged 18-35 years in good health.

This clonotype has just a few counts. This chain uses TRBV6-1 with TRBJ1-3, with D hard to call. Germline V gives CDR1 MNHNS, CDR2 SASEGT. The CDR3 has 14 amino acids. Trimming took off 6 bases at V and 0 bases at J, with 9 bases between the two ends. CDR3 residues: CASSPGYSGNTIYF. The CDR3 coding sequence is TGTGCCAGCAGCCCCGGGTACTCTGGAAACACCATATATTTT.

The chain links TRBV7-9 to TRBJ2-3, with TRBD2 as a possible D gene (7 bases). The CDR3 covers 15 residues. Germline assignment: CDR1 SEHNR and CDR2 FQNEAQ (reference sequence). The V gene lost 4 bases and the J gene lost 5 bases, with 16 bases spanning the gap. The CDR3 coding sequence is TGTGCCAGCAGCTGGGGGGGGGCGGAGAGAGATACGCAGTATTTT. It is translated as CASSWGGAERDTQYF.

Only one count was recorded for this clonotype. One junction end disagrees with the germline gene, perhaps due to a read error. The rearrangement uses TRBV7-2 and TRBJ2-2; 8 positions match TRBD1. In germline, CDR1 is SGHTA, CDR2 FQGNSA. The CDR3 loop spans 14 amino acids. In DNA form, the CDR3 reads TGTGCCGGCAGGGGGCTCGATAGCACCGGGGAGCTGTTTTTT. Amino acid sequence: CAGRGLDSTGELFF.

There are a few counts of this clonotype. This chain links TRBV29-1 with TRBJ1-2; 9 nucleotides line up with TRBD1. The CDR3 covers 11 residues. Germline loops: CDR1 SQVTM, CDR2 ANQGSEA. With 6 bases clipped from V and 8 bases from J, the junction kept 4 bases outside the gene matches. CDR3 loop: CSVWTGEGYTF. CDR3 bases: TGCAGCGTGTGGACAGGGGAAGGCTACACCTTC.

This sequence joins TRBV20-1 and TRBJ2-7; 10 bases map to TRBD2. CDR1 is DFQATT, CDR2 SNEGSKA, per germline (reference sequence). This CDR3 contains 15 residues. V gave up 4 bases and J gave up 0 bases; unmatched junction bases: 6. CDR3 residues: CSANRLAGVSYEQYF. In DNA form, the CDR3 reads TGCAGTGCTAACCGACTAGCGGGTGTCTCCTACGAGCAGTACTTC.

This clonotype was detected ten times or more. This chain uses TRBV12-3 or TRBV12-4 with TRBJ2-7, with a possible D match to TRBD2 (5 bases). Trimming removed 5 bases at V and 6 bases at J, with 11 bases between. The CDR3 length is 12 residues. This CDR3 is CASSPSSGEQYF. CDR3 coding DNA: TGTGCCAGCAGTCCTTCCAGCGGCGAGCAGTACTTC.

This clonotype was detected a few times. CDR3 amino acids: CASSYVRGNEQFF. Here the CDR3 DNA reads TGTGCCAGCAGTTATGTGAGGGGGAATGAGCAGTTCTTC. The gene calls are TRBV6-5 and TRBJ2-1; tentatively, D is TRBD1 (6 bases). The length of the CDR3 is 13 residues. CDR1 is MNHEY, CDR2 SVGAGI, per germline. The V gene lost 3 bases and the J gene lost 7 bases, with 10 bases spanning the gap.

The genes are TRBV10-3 and TRBJ2-7; 9 nucleotides agree with TRBD1. Germline values: CDR1 ENHRY, CDR2 SYGVKD. The V and J ends lost 5 bases and 1 base, in that order; junction bases with no gene match: 3. The CDR3 totals 14 residues. The CDR3 sequence: CAISIGTGSYEQYF. CDR3 in DNA: TGTGCCATCAGTATCGGGACAGGGTCCTACGAGCAGTACTTC.

For the CDR3, the DNA is TGCAGCGTTGAACCGGGACAGGGAGGTCTTGCCGGGGAGCTGTTTTTT. Encoded protein: CSVEPGQGGLAGELFF. The chain couples TRBV29-1 to TRBJ2-2; 9 bases are shared with TRBD1. CDR1 SQVTM and CDR2 ANQGSEA come from the germline V gene. With V trimmed by 2 bases and J by 6 bases, 10 bases remained unmatched. The CDR3 runs to 16 residues.

CDR3 in DNA: TGTGCCAGCAGTTATGAGAAGGCGTACAATGAGCAGTTCTTC. It translates to CASSYEKAYNEQFF. The genes are TRBV6-5 and TRBJ2-1; D not certain. CDR1 is MNHEY, CDR2 SVGAGI, per germline. CDR3 size: 14 residues. V was shortened by 3 bases and J by 4 bases, with 10 bases between the two germline ends.

This clonotype turned up a few times. CDR3 bases: TGTGCCAGCAAGCGGCAAGAGACCCAGTACTTC. It yields the protein CASKRQETQYF. The chain recombines TRBV6-5 with TRBJ2-5; perhaps TRBD2 as D (5 bases). Germline-derived CDR1 and CDR2 are MNHEY and SVGAGI. This CDR3 is built from 11 residues. Trimming took off 7 bases at V and 2 bases at J, with 5 bases between the two ends.

The chain carries TRBV14 and TRBJ2-5; D not certain. The V end was cut by 1 base, the J end by 8 bases, with 8 bases between. This CDR3 comprises 12 residues. Germline CDR1 reads SGHDN; CDR2 reads FVKESK. CDR3 DNA: TGTGCCAGCAGCCAAGGGGCTAAAACCCAGTACTTC. Protein: CASSQGAKTQYF.

The rearrangement uses TRBV6-2 or TRBV6-3 and TRBJ2-1; D is unclear. Looked up from germline, CDR1 is MNHEY and CDR2 is SVGEGT. This CDR3 is built from 16 residues. V was trimmed by 2 bases and J by 4 bases, leaving 15 bases between them. Written as DNA, the CDR3 is TGTGCCAGCAGTTACGGAGTAGCCAGGCTATACAATGAGCAGTTCTTC. It specifies CASSYGVARLYNEQFF.